This TCR beta chain was recovered during a study of technical replicates of blood from several donors (dated by TCRdb to 2016 to 2017). The library was prepared using the immunoSEQ multiplex PCR assay. TCRdb took over this immuneACCESS table, retaining in-frame rearrangements with V and J assigned. Such tables are incomplete; in checked studies, under half of the missing clones stem from an unresolved V gene, and the remainder is unexplained. In all, the sample holds about 100,000 clones, and approximately 96% of those were seen once. The ten largest make up approximately 0.22% of the sample. Comments on this clone: The clone's antigen remains unknown. Nothing much larger sits one base from this clone, and base qualities are not available.

The sequencing input was T cells isolated from PBMCs. This TCR was recovered from a human donor in good health.

This receptor has the CDR3 CATHVARWGYTF. The bases are TGTGCCACGCACGTAGCTCGGTGGGGCTACACCTTC. Recombination joined TRBV25-1 with TRBJ1-2; no confident D gene assignment can be made. From the cysteine through the phenylalanine, the CDR3 covers 12 amino acids. The kept DNA is CDR3 alone, 36 bases in frame from the first base. The V and J ends are trimmed by 10 bases and 8 bases, leaving 17 bases between them. According to the germline V gene, CDR1 reads MGHDK and CDR2 reads SYGVNS.